These 11 T cell receptor beta chains originate from one sample sequenced in a study of spatial heterogeneity in lung cancer (dated by TCRdb to between 2018 and 2021). The library came from 5' RACE. The data were produced on a NextSeq 500. The public reads were reprocessed in TCRdb via fastp at Q25 and MiXCR, keeping in-frame beta chains. Records with the same CDR3 protein are collapsed into one entry carrying the most frequent genes and DNA. The table for this sample lists approximately 40,000 distinct CDR3 sequences; less than 9% of them were counted only once. The ten largest account for around 29% of the sample. The label giving this sample's time point can be read as: sample taken at primary tumor resection. The source material was PBMCs, sampled at surgery. The origin of the receptors is a female donor with early-stage non-small cell lung cancer.

The chain combines TRBV12-3 or TRBV12-4 with TRBJ1-2; TRBD1 aligns across 7 bases. This CDR3 comprises 15 residues. V trimming: 7 bases; J trimming: 4 bases; junction bases outside the gene matches: 12. The CDR3 DNA follows: TGTGCCAGCACTCCGCCAGGGGGGGCGCCCTATGGCTACACCTTC. Translated: CASTPPGGAPYGYTF.

V usage is TRBV10-3 and J usage is TRBJ2-2; 8 bases match TRBD1. The V segment lost 10 bases and the J segment 3 bases; nucleotides outside the gene matches: 10. The germline V gene encodes CDR1 ENHRY and CDR2 SYGVKD. This CDR3 spans 15 amino acids. The CDR3 nucleotides are TGTGCCACGAATTCAGGGGGCGCGGACACCGGGGAGCTGTTTTTT. Its protein is CATNSGGADTGELFF.

By sample share, this clonotype is medium-sized. This rearrangement joins TRBV4-3 to TRBJ2-3; D is ambiguous. V was clipped by 0 bases and J by 2 bases, with 6 bases between them. Germline V lookup: CDR1 LGHNA, CDR2 YSLEER. The CDR3 totals 14 residues. In DNA, the CDR3 is TGCGCCAGCAGCCAAGAAGCTAACACAGATACGCAGTATTTT. Translating it yields CASSQEANTDTQYF.

This clonotype was detected many times. The chain combines TRBV19 with TRBJ2-1, with D maybe TRBD2 (6 bases). Germline V CDR1 and CDR2: LNHDA, SQIVND (reference sequence). V was clipped by 7 bases and J by 2 bases, with 12 bases between them. This CDR3 is 14 amino acids long. CDR3 nucleotide sequence: TGTGCCAGTAATGAGCGGGCCACCTACAATGAGCAGTTCTTC. It is translated as CASNERATYNEQFF.

This clonotype appeared many times. The V call is TRBV5-5, the J call TRBJ2-3; 12 nucleotides match TRBD2. This CDR3 comprises 20 residues. Trimming cost V 5 bases and J 0 bases; bases outside gene matches: 16. Germline V gives CDR1 SGHKS, CDR2 YYEKEE (reference sequence). DNA of the CDR3: TGTGCCAGCAGTTTGTCGGCTTGGGCTAGCGGGGGGGCCAGCACAGATACGCAGTATTTT. Its protein product is CASSLSAWASGGASTDTQYF.

Many counts were recorded for this clonotype. This chain connects TRBV5-1 to TRBJ1-6; perhaps TRBD1 as D (5 bases). Germline CDR1 is SGHRS and CDR2 is YFSETQ. V dropped 0 bases and J dropped 10 bases, with 8 bases sitting between them. The CDR3 consists of 13 residues. This CDR3 reads CASSLAGFSPLHF. CDR3 coding DNA: TGCGCCAGCAGCTTGGCAGGGTTCTCACCCCTCCACTTT.

This clonotype was found many times. The chain uses TRBV5-1 and TRBJ2-7; D is tentatively TRBD1 or TRBD2 (5 bases each). Germline V gives CDR1 SGHRS, CDR2 YFSETQ. The CDR3 has 13 residues. V lost 3 bases and J lost 7, with 14 bases in between. The CDR3 region has the DNA TGCGCCAGCAGCTGGGGGAATGGAGGAGAGCAGTACTTC. It translates to CASSWGNGGEQYF.

The chain has TRBV20-1 and TRBJ2-1, with D maybe TRBD2 (6 bases). Germline values: CDR1 DFQATT, CDR2 SNEGSKA (reference sequence). Trimming took off 8 bases at V and 4 bases at J, with 18 bases between the two ends. The CDR3 is 14 residues long. The CDR3 sequence: CSPTGDSLYNEQFF. The CDR3, as DNA: TGCAGTCCGACCGGGGACTCCCTTTACAATGAGCAGTTCTTC.

The chain joins TRBV5-1 to TRBJ2-3; perhaps TRBD2 as D (6 bases). The CDR3 is made up of 13 amino acids. CDR1 is SGHRS and CDR2 is YFSETQ in the germline V gene. Trimming shortened V by 5 bases and J by 6 bases, and 13 bases separated the two germline ends. As DNA, the CDR3 is TGCGCCAGCAGTTTCACTAGCTATGATACGCAGTATTTT. Translation: CASSFTSYDTQYF.

As concerns this clonotype: A much larger clone lies a single base off, so this may be a read error. The chain recombines TRBV29-1 with TRBJ1-4; no clear D. The CDR3 covers 13 residues. The V gene's germline CDR1 is SQVTM and CDR2 ANQGSEA. Here the CDR3 DNA reads TGCAGCGTTCAGAGGTCAACTAATGAAACACTGTTTTTT. This gives the protein CSVQRSTNETLFF.

This rearrangement joins TRBV5-1 to TRBJ1-1; the D gene is possibly TRBD1 (6 bases). Germline V gene lookup returns CDR1 SGHRS and CDR2 YFSETQ. The CDR3 extends over 16 amino acids. Trimming left V 1 base short and J 4 bases short, with 17 bases between. The CDR3 nucleotides are TGCGCCAGCAGCTTGAGTGGAGTGGGGGCGGGCACTGAAGCTTTCTTT. As protein: CASSLSGVGAGTEAFF.